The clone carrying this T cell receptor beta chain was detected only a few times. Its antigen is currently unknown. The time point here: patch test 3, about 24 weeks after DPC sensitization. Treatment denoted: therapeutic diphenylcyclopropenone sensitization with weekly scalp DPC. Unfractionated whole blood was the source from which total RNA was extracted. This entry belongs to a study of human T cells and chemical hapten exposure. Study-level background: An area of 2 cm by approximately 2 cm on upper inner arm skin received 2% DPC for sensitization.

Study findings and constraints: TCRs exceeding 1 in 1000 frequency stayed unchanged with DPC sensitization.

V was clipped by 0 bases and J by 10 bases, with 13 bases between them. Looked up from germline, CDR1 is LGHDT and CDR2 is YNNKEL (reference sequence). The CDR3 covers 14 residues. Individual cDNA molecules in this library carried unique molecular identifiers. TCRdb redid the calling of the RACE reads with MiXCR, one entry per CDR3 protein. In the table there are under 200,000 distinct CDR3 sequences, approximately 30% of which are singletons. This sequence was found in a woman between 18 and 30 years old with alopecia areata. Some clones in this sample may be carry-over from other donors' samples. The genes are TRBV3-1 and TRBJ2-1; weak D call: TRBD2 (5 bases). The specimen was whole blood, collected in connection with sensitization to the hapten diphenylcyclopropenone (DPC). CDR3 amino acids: CASSQDIGLGEQFF. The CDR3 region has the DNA TGTGCCAGCAGCCAAGATATAGGACTGGGCGAGCAGTTCTTC.